This is a list of T cell receptor beta chains from one sample in a study of shared clonotypes between healthy human individuals. Produced via immunoSEQ multiplex PCR; TCRdb's table is partial and in-frame only. The sample lists 1,500,000 or so clones, around 97% seen once, with approximately 1% in the top ten. The material sequenced was naive CD4+ T cells sorted from blood. These receptors were taken from a man aged 30 to 39 in good health. The CDR3 runs from the conserved cysteine through the conserved F or W. Fields, in order: clone size, J gene, D gene, V gene, CDR3 DNA, CDR3 protein. A D gene is named only where the DNA matches it firmly. Part of the rows lack a size; the others show once, few, many or a class for expanded clones.

.,TRBJ2-7,.,TRBV7-2,TGTGCCAGCAGCCCGGGATCCCACGAGCAGTACTTC,CASSPGSHEQYF
.,TRBJ2-7,.,TRBV28,TGTGCCAGCAGTTTTTCGGTAGCTCAACGAACCTACGAGCAGTACTTC,CASSFSVAQRTYEQYF
.,TRBJ1-1,.,TRBV2,TGTGCCAGCACCCTCCAGGGGCGGACTGAAGCTTTCTTT,CASTLQGRTEAFF
.,TRBJ2-3,.,TRBV4-2,TGTGCCAGCAGCCAAGATTTAGATACGCAGTATTTT,CASSQDLDTQYF
.,TRBJ2-7,.,TRBV10-3,TGTGCCATCAGTGAGTCTACGGACGGAGCCTACGAGCAGTACTTC,CAISESTDGAYEQYF
once,TRBJ1-1,.,TRBV11-2,TGTGCCAGCAGCACCGGCCCTCTACAGACTGAAGCTTTCTTT,CASSTGPLQTEAFF
.,TRBJ2-7,.,TRBV5-6,TGTGCCAGCAGCTTGGCCACAGCCTACGAGCAGTACTTC,CASSLATAYEQYF
.,TRBJ2-2,TRBD1,TRBV4-1,TGCGCCAGCAGCCTGACAGGGGGCTTCGCGAACACCGGGGAGCTGTTTTTT,CASSLTGGFANTGELFF
.,TRBJ2-5,.,TRBV10-1,TGCGCCAGCATCATTTCGTACTTC,CASIISYF
.,TRBJ2-1,.,TRBV27,TGTGCCAGCACCCAATGGACAACAGCGGCACAATACAATGAGCAGTTCTTC,CASTQWTTAAQYNEQFF
once,TRBJ2-7,TRBD2,TRBV27,TGTGCCAGCAGTCGTACTAGCGGGAGGTCTCTGCACGAGCAGTACTTC,CASSRTSGRSLHEQYF
.,TRBJ1-2,TRBD1,TRBV18,TGTGCCAGCTCACCAACCGCCGACAGGGAGGGCTATGGCTACACCTTC,CASSPTADREGYGYTF
once,TRBJ2-7,.,TRBV7-2,TGTGCCAGCAGCTCGGGACTTACGAAGTCCTACGAGCAGTACTTC,CASSSGLTKSYEQYF
.,TRBJ1-1,.,TRBV5-1,TGCGCCAGCAGCTTGGTCGAGGGGAACACTGAAGCTTTCTTT,CASSLVEGNTEAFF
once,TRBJ1-1,.,TRBV6-6,TGTGCCAGCAGTAACCCCCGGGAAGCTTTCTTT,CASSNPREAFF
once,TRBJ2-7,.,TRBV28,TGTGCCAGCAGGCCGGAAGCATACGAGCAGTACTTC,CASRPEAYEQYF
.,TRBJ1-3,.,TRBV5-1,TGCGCCAGCAGCTTGTCACAGAACGGAAATACCATATATTTT,CASSLSQNGNTIYF
few,TRBJ1-1,.,TRBV2,TGTGCCAGCAGGTCGACATCTGAAGCTTTCTTT,CASRSTSEAFF
.,TRBJ2-1,TRBD2,TRBV28,TGTGCCAGCAGTTTGTTTCCTAGCGGGAGTTCCTACAATGAGCAGTTCTTC,CASSLFPSGSSYNEQFF
.,TRBJ2-7,.,TRBV10-1,TGCGCCAGCAGTGAGCGGGAGAACTACGAGCAGTACTTC,CASSERENYEQYF
.,TRBJ1-1,.,TRBV7-9,TGTGCCAGCAGCTTGGCACGGATTATGAACACTGAAGCTTTCTTT,CASSLARIMNTEAFF
.,TRBJ2-7,.,TRBV11-2,TGTGCCAGCAGCTTAGAAGACGAGCAGTACTTC,CASSLEDEQYF
.,TRBJ2-6,.,TRBV7-9,TGTGCCAGCAGCTTAGCGAGGGGAACTGGGGCCAACGTCCTGACTTTC,CASSLARGTGANVLTF
.,TRBJ1-4,.,TRBV5-8,TGTGCCAGCAGCCCGCGTCGGTCGGGGGTCCGTGGCGGTGAAAAACTGTTTTTT,CASSPRRSGVRGGEKLFF
.,TRBJ1-2,TRBD1,TRBV6-5,TGTGCCAGCAGTTCCAGCCAGGGGGTTAACTATGGCTACACCTTC,CASSSSQGVNYGYTF
.,TRBJ2-5,TRBD1,TRBV5-4,TGTGCCAGCAGCTTCTTGGGGGGACAGGGGGAGACCCAGTACTTC,CASSFLGGQGETQYF